A selection of T cell receptor beta chains follows, all from one sample in a study of blood T cell repertoires in COVID-19. TCRdb keeps only in-frame clones here, not all; method: immunoSEQ multiplex PCR. This table has about 83,000 clones, approximately 90% appearing once. What was sequenced was peripheral blood. These receptors all stem from a man between 60 and 70 years old with acute or convalescent COVID-19. Each CDR3 is given with its conserved first and last residue. The order of the fields is clone size, D gene, V gene, J gene, CDR3 DNA, CDR3 protein. The D gene is left open where the match is weak. A row's size may be missing; if present it is once, few, many or a size class.

once	NA	TRBV23-1	TRBJ1-3	TGCGCCAGCAGACAGACGATCCTGAGATACTCTGGAAACACCATATATTTT	CASRQTILRYSGNTIYF
NA	NA	TRBV6-2/TRBV6-3	TRBJ2-7	TGTGCCAGCAGTCTAAGCGGGACAGGCCTCTACGAGCAGTACTTC	CASSLSGTGLYEQYF
NA	NA	TRBV4-1	TRBJ2-1	TGCGCCAGCAGCCAAGGCCTCCTAGGGGGTTCCTACAATGAGCAGTTCTTC	CASSQGLLGGSYNEQFF
NA	NA	TRBV6-5	TRBJ1-1	TGTGCCAGCAGTTCCGGGAACACTGAAGCTTTCTTT	CASSSGNTEAFF
NA	NA	TRBV12-5	TRBJ2-1	TGTGCTAGTGGTTTGGTACCACCTAGGTTTCTGTTCTTC	CASGLVPPRFLFF
NA	TRBD1	TRBV7-8	TRBJ1-1	TGTGCCAGCAGCTTAGTCCGACAGGGGGCACAGACTGAAGCTTTCTTT	CASSLVRQGAQTEAFF
NA	TRBD1	TRBV28	TRBJ2-7	TGTGCCAGCACAGAGACAGGGGTCCACGAGCAGTACTTC	CASTETGVHEQYF
NA	TRBD1	TRBV7-2	TRBJ2-5	TGTGCCAGCAGCTTAGGGGGACAGGGGTTGGAGACCCAGTACTTC	CASSLGGQGLETQYF
NA	NA	TRBV5-6	TRBJ2-5	TGTGCCAGCAGCTCCGCGGAAACCGGGGAGACCCAGTACTTC	CASSSAETGETQYF
NA	NA	TRBV19	TRBJ1-2	TGTGCCAGTAGTAATGGAGGCTATGGCTACACCTTC	CASSNGGYGYTF
NA	NA	TRBV7-9	TRBJ2-1	TGTGCCAGCAGCCCAAGACTGAACGGGGTCTACAATGAGCAGTTCTTC	CASSPRLNGVYNEQFF
NA	TRBD2	TRBV19	TRBJ2-2	TGTGCCAGTACCCCCTCTGGGGGGGGACTGGCCGGGGAGCTGTTTTTT	CASTPSGGGLAGELFF